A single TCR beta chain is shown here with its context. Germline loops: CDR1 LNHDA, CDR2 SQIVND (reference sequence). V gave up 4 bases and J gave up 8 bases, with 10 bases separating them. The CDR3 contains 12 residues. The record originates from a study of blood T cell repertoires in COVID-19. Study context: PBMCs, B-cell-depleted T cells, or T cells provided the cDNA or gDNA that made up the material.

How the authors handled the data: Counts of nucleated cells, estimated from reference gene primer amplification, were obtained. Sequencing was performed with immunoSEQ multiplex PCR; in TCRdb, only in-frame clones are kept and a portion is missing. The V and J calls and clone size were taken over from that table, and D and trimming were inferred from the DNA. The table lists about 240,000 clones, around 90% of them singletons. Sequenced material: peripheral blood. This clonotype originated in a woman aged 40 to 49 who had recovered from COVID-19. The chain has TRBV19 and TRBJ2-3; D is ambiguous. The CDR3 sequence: CASSTTSGTQYF. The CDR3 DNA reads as TGTGCCAGTAGTACGACTTCGGGTACGCAGTATTTT.